This entry is about one T cell receptor beta chain. Antigen unknown. The V gene end was trimmed by 1 base and the J gene end by 4 bases; junction bases not matched to a gene: 5. The CDR3 runs to 17 residues. CDR1 and CDR2 from the germline V gene are DFQATT and SNEGSKA (reference sequence). This specimen comes from a study of blood T cells in healthy people across ages. Study results and caveats: As age increased, TCR beta diversity per million T cells fell in a roughly linear fashion. Greater diversity and more naive CD4+ cells were seen in long-lived donors than in aged donors.

It was with a sample-barcoded 5' primer and a J-beta primer mix that a second PCR of roughly 7 to 12 cycles was run. Each cDNA molecule was tagged by a template-switch adaptor with 12 random nucleotides. At least 2.5 million CDR3-containing paired-end reads were obtained per sample. MiXCR, run by TCRdb on the 5' RACE reads, gives a single entry per CDR3 protein. The sample yields about 640,000 distinct CDR3 sequences, roughly two fifths seen once. The receptor was derived from a man aged 80 or over in good health. V gene TRBV20-1 combines with J gene TRBJ2-1; 15 bases line up with TRBD2. Input material: blood. CDR3 sequence: CSARVGTSGRSYNEQFF. CDR3 nucleotides: TGCAGTGCTAGAGTCGGGACTAGCGGGAGGTCTTACAATGAGCAGTTCTTC.